These T cell receptor beta chains were read from a single sample in a study of Graves' ophthalmopathy and Graves' hyperthyroidism. In TCRdb, the multiplex PCR reads were re-called with MiXCR into one record per CDR3 protein. The data show hundreds of thousands of distinct CDR3 sequences, 21% seen once. The source material was peripheral blood. All receptors derive from a woman between 18 and 30 years old with stable Graves' hyperthyroidism. Each CDR3 is given with its conserved first and last residue. Fields, in order: clone size, J gene, V gene, CDR3 protein. Rows give clone size only sometimes, using once, few, many, or a class for an expanded clone.

>many|TRBJ2-7|TRBV7-2
CASSLQEGSEQYF
>once|TRBJ2-7|TRBV12-3/TRBV12-4
CASSKRYSGSNEQYF
>.|TRBJ2-7|TRBV5-1
CASSSATGYEQYF
>.|TRBJ1-2|TRBV14
CASSQDRGYYGYTF
>many|TRBJ2-2|TRBV27
CASSPGTAPTGELFF
>many|TRBJ1-2|TRBV24-1
CATSESGTGYSNYGCTF
>many|TRBJ1-1|TRBV28
CASSLGVSEAFF
>once|TRBJ1-1|TRBV6-5
CASSYSWGQGATEAFF
>few|TRBJ1-6|TRBV24-1
CASSDEPSSYNSPLHF
>.|TRBJ1-1|TRBV19
CASSPRETNTEAFF
>many|TRBJ2-5|TRBV6-5
CASRYTGTGGETQYF
>many|TRBJ2-7|TRBV12-3/TRBV12-4
CASSFSGGYEQYF
>many|TRBJ1-6|TRBV7-2
CASSSIDRGNSPLHF
>.|TRBJ2-5|TRBV27
CASSMVLGGETQYF
>.|TRBJ1-3|TRBV12-3/TRBV12-4
CASSLTVRGFGNTIYF
>many|TRBJ2-7|TRBV7-9
CASSETGPQRHEQYF
>many|TRBJ2-4|TRBV13
CASSLGKNIQYF
>.|TRBJ1-1|TRBV29-1
CSVELYNTEAFF
>many|TRBJ2-5|TRBV20-1
CSARDPDRPQETQYF
>.|TRBJ2-7|TRBV6-1
CASQVTGTGGSYEQYF
>many|TRBJ2-7|TRBV28
CASSWGLVYEQYF
>many|TRBJ1-5|TRBV12-3/TRBV12-4
CASSPTKYSNQPQHF
>many|TRBJ1-5|TRBV6-2/TRBV6-3
CASSYSGSGNNQPQHF
>many|TRBJ2-7|TRBV20-1
CSAKQGLSYEQYF
>.|TRBJ1-2|TRBV6-2/TRBV6-3
CASSSGTAILNYGYTF
>many|TRBJ2-7|TRBV10-3
CAISEGQRYEQYF
>many|TRBJ2-7|TRBV25-1
CASSERSRETYEQYF
>many|TRBJ2-7|TRBV13
CASSSRGEDPNYEQYF
>.|TRBJ1-2|TRBV7-2
CASSLAQGTDYGYTF
>many|TRBJ2-5|TRBV7-9
CASSLAADQETQYF
>once|TRBJ1-1|TRBV28
CASTLWGGTRTEAFF
>.|TRBJ1-1|TRBV5-1
CASSDNRASEAFF
>many|TRBJ1-1|TRBV6-5
CASSSSSTAPNTEAFF
>many|TRBJ1-1|TRBV6-2/TRBV6-3
CASSYGRYRQENF
>many|TRBJ2-2|TRBV6-1
CASSALTSLNTGELFF
>.|TRBJ1-1|TRBV7-6
CASSLEGGSTEAFF
>many|TRBJ2-4|TRBV19
CASSNHRDRGRLAKNIQYF
>many|TRBJ1-6|TRBV2
CASSDPGSSYNSPLHF
>many|TRBJ2-5|TRBV18
CASSPVGGRPQETQYF
>few|TRBJ1-5|TRBV2
CASSEAGTGLLGTLSFQPQHF
>.|TRBJ2-7|TRBV12-3/TRBV12-4
CASSPWRNSYEQYF
>.|TRBJ1-2|TRBV2
CASGAHYGYTF
>many|TRBJ1-2|TRBV29-1
CSVPRGVYGYTF